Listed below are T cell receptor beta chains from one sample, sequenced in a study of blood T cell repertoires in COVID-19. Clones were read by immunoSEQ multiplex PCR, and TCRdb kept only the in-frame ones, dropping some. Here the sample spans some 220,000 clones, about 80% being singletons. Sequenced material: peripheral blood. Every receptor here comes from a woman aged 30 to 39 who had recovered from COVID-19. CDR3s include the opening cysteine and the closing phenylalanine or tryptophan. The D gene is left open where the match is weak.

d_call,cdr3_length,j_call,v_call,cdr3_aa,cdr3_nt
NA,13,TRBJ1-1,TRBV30,CAWSVQGADRAFF,TGTGCCTGGAGTGTACAAGGGGCAGATCGGGCTTTCTTT
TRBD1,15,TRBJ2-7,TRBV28,CASTPPDRGTDEQYF,TGTGCCAGCACCCCCCCGGACAGGGGAACTGACGAGCAGTACTTC
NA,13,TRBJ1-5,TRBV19,CASSIRAVEPQHF,TGTGCCAGTAGTATCCGTGCGGTGGAGCCCCAGCATTTT
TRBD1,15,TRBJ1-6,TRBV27,CASSPGQGLNSPLHF,TGTGCCAGCAGTCCCGGACAGGGTCTGAATTCACCCCTCCACTTT
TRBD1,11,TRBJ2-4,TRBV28,CASSSRQGEYF,TGTGCCAGCAGCTCGCGGCAGGGGGAATACTTC
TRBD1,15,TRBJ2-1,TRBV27,CASSLLGTAYGEQFF,TGTGCCAGCAGTTTGCTCGGGACAGCCTACGGTGAGCAGTTCTTC
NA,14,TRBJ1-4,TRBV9,CASSVSRGGEKLFF,TGTGCCAGCAGCGTTAGCAGGGGAGGGGAAAAACTGTTTTTT
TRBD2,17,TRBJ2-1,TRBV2,CASSNFGLAGHYNEQFF,TGTGCCAGCAGTAACTTTGGACTAGCGGGACACTACAATGAGCAGTTCTTC
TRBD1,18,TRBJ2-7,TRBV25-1,CASSPRAYRGPSSYEQYF,TGTGCCAGCAGCCCCAGGGCCTACAGGGGTCCGAGCTCCTACGAGCAGTACTTC
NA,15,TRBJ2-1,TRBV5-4,CASSPGQLSYNEQFF,TGTGCCAGCAGCCCAGGACAGCTCTCCTACAATGAGCAGTTCTTC